What follows is one T cell receptor beta chain and its context. In this sample, this clonotype turned up many times. Its specific antigen is unknown. No much larger clonotype is one base removed from it; base qualities were not supplied. This sample is drawn from a study of T cell repertoires in breast cancer (dated by TCRdb to about 2016). Turning to the overall study: Tumors, lymph nodes and peripheral blood lymphocytes from breast cancer patients, as well as peripheral blood from healthy control donors, were profiled. The majority of the 20 or so patient tumors analyzed for shared TCRs were ER+/PR+. Because breast cancer has a low mutational burden and common mutations are rare, the study reasoned that TCRs shared between breast cancer patients would target shared antigens. On average, sequencing produced roughly 550,000 sequences per sample, which came to roughly 9.3 reads per input cell. Controls included nine healthy donors of an age range similar to the patients. Tumor-free lymph nodes were processed with no enzymatic digestion, and blood samples were separated using Ficoll. Tumors and tumor-involved lymph nodes were minced, digested with Liberase and DNase, and then passed through 70-um and 40-um filters.

Beyond this particular receptor, the publication reports: Genuine antitumor clones may have been missed because singleton TCRs were discarded and only part of each tumor was sampled. Emulsion RT-PCR was considered qualitative rather than quantitative, because transcript abundance and primer differences skewed the recovery of clones. Sentinel lymph nodes involved by tumor shared about fourfold more TCRs with matched tumor repertoires than tumor-free nodes did (roughly 8% versus 2%). TRBV7 predominated among shared TCRs, which may reflect tumor recognition or a mispriming bias from eight TRBV7 primers. Shared TCRs were encoded by various nucleotide sequences, which suggests selection and expansion based on antigen. Fewer than 20 TCR pairs were shared across seven or more patient tumors and were rarely found in control blood, which suggested possible tumor specificity.

The study used an expanded emulsion RT-PCR method with primers for all TCR V genes to analyze paired alpha-beta TCRs of CD8+ T cells. CD8+ T cells were isolated with a CD8 positive selection kit and were then incubated overnight in around 9.6 IU/mL IL-2 prior to emulsion RT-PCR. At the junction V is shortened by 6 bases and J by 7 bases; bases outside the gene matches: 7. Based on the germline V gene, the CDR1 and CDR2 sequences are SNHLY and FYNNEI. The CDR3 starts with the cysteine, ends with the phenylalanine, and has 13 residues. Of the read, only the CDR3 DNA is kept; its 39 bases are in frame from base 1. The library was obtained by emulsion pairing. Unpaired genes were suppressed in a second nested PCR with blocking oligos, after which Illumina adaptors and barcodes were added in a third nested PCR. Each emulsion RT-PCR master mix contained about 4,500-270,000 T cells, with C-region, Stepout and V-region primers. The emulsions were generated using the Micellula Emulsion and Purification Kit, and the RT-PCR was run with Qiagen OneStep RT-PCR reagents. Pooled libraries were sequenced with paired-end 2 x 250 reads on an Illumina MiSeq. On the study's bioinformatics: In Galaxy, read pairs were joined and then clipped at the engineered overlap into separate alpha and beta files, and any unclipped reads were discarded. Alpha-beta pairs were assigned using CompleteTCR, a MiTCR-based pipeline in which chains sharing read cluster identifiers are linked by an R script. TCR sequences that were observed only once, about 1-3.3% of the total, were removed as potential sequencing errors. In-frame beta chains were kept once TCRdb had trimmed the public reads at Q25 with fastp and called clones with MiXCR. Each CDR3 protein gets just one entry, which takes the most common genes and DNA from the rows behind it. TCRdb, rather than the study authors, made the V and J calls. The sample table holds fewer than 5,500 distinct CDR3 sequences, of which approximately 40% were seen once. The leading ten clones occupy around a third of the sample.

Sequenced input: CD8+ T cells. The sequence joins TRBV2 to TRBJ2-5, and 8 junction bases match TRBD2. The sequence was collected from a pool of human donors with breast cancer or a healthy control (not recorded which). The sequenced DNA: TGTGCCAGCAGCGCGGGACTAGAAAGGACCCAGTACTTC. The resulting protein is CASSAGLERTQYF. Where the CDR3 stops, the reference TRBV2 and TRBJ2-5 genes take over; the full variable domain is EPEVTQTPSHQVTQMGQEVILRCVPISNHLYFYWYRQILGQKVEFLVSFYNNEISEKSEIFDDQFSVERPDGSNFTLKIRSTKLEDSAMYFCASSAGLERTQYFGPGTRLLVL.